This T cell receptor (beta chain) was identified during a study of T-cell reconstitution after alpha-beta-depleted transplantation in children. This clonotype has ten or more counts. Its target is unknown. Study findings and constraints: Where some patients showed high TCRbeta diversity at day 60, it came from recipient T cells and thymic progenitors that had survived. At around two months after transplant, the alpha-beta T cells were reportedly derived from several hundred expanded clones that came from non-depleted graft cells. Among T cells one year after transplant, newly produced cells accounted for most counts and diversity.

CDR1 is SGHRS, CDR2 YFSETQ, per germline. The CDR3 spans 17 residues. Trimming left V 2 bases short and J 4 bases short, with 19 bases between. Unique molecular identifiers were incorporated into the prepared TCRbeta library. MiXCR was run by TCRdb on the PCR reads, yielding one entry per CDR3 protein. The table records 200,000 to 250,000 distinct CDR3 sequences, about a quarter of them present only once. The source is a girl aged 2-15 years with Fanconi anemia, due to receive a stem cell transplant. Sequenced here: PBMCs, sampled before TCRalphabeta/CD19-depleted stem cell transplant. V gene TRBV5-1 combines with J gene TRBJ2-1; D not resolved. In DNA, the CDR3 is TGCGCCAGCAGCTTAGGGCCTATTAGCTCGCTTTACAATGAGCAGTTCTTC. It translates to CASSLGPISSLYNEQFF.